These 5 T cell receptor beta chains were all obtained from the same sample, sequenced in a study of cytotoxic CD8 clonotypes in ibrutinib-treated CLL. The table came from immunoSEQ multiplex PCR; TCRdb's copy has only in-frame clones and leaves some out. The repertoire holds 30,000 to 35,000 clones, with 69% as singletons. This material consisted of PBMCs, taken before ibrutinib treatment. The receptors stem from a human donor with chronic lymphocytic leukemia.

The rearrangement links TRBV11-3 to TRBJ2-1; the D gene is possibly TRBD2 (5 bases). This CDR3 spans 14 amino acids. Germline V lookup: CDR1 SGHNT, CDR2 YENEEA. Trimming pared 4 bases from V and 0 bases from J, leaving 7 bases between. For the CDR3, the DNA is TGTGCCAGCAGCTCCGGAGGCTCCTACAATGAGCAGTTCTTC. Translating it yields CASSSGGSYNEQFF.

V usage is TRBV6-4 and J usage is TRBJ1-2, with 10 bases identical to TRBD1. The CDR3 consists of 15 residues. CDR1 and CDR2 (germline): MRHNA, SNTAGT. After removal of 7 bases from V and 7 bases from J, the junction contained 12 bases not matched to a gene. The chain's CDR3 is CASTSTGQGIGGYTF. The CDR3 nucleotides are TGTGCCAGCACCTCAACGGGACAGGGGATAGGTGGCTACACCTTC.

CDR3 in DNA: TGTGCCAGCAGCGGCCAACCCGGGACTAGCTATGAGCAGTTCTTC. Amino acids: CASSGQPGTSYEQFF. The chain joins TRBV11-2 to TRBJ2-1, with 9 bases aligning to TRBD2. CDR3 size: 15 residues. The V gene end was trimmed by 5 bases and the J gene end by 8 bases; junction bases not matched to a gene: 10. CDR1 SGHAT and CDR2 FQNNGV come from the germline V gene.

The chain carries TRBV5-1 and TRBJ1-4, with D possibly being TRBD1 (6 bases). CDR1 is SGHRS, CDR2 YFSETQ, per germline. This CDR3 is 18 amino acids long. V lost 0 bases to trimming and J lost 0 bases, with 15 bases between them. DNA of the CDR3: TGCGCCAGCAGCTTGGTGGGACACGCTAGAACAACTAATGAAAAACTGTTTTTT. Its translation is CASSLVGHARTTNEKLFF.

The chain carries TRBV6-5 and TRBJ1-1; perhaps TRBD1 as D (6 bases). The CDR3 is made up of 15 amino acids. Per germline, CDR1 MNHEY and CDR2 SVGAGI. V was clipped by 6 bases and J by 1 base, with 15 bases between them. CDR3 in amino acids: CASRFTGTPNTEAFF. The DNA of the CDR3 is TGTGCCAGCAGGTTTACCGGGACACCGAACACTGAAGCTTTCTTT.